What follows is one T cell receptor beta chain and its context. Its antigen is not known. TCRdb called the 5' RACE reads again in MiXCR, with one record for every CDR3 protein. The sample contains approximately 170,000 distinct CDR3 sequences, under 15% of which appear only once. The sample comes from a study of T-cell memory formation after mild COVID-19. Findings of the study overall: Some clones that responded were present in memory (sampled pre-infection), which suggests cross-reactive memory joined. Among CD4+ contracting clones, most were CM and EM, and CD8+ ones EMRA. SARS-CoV-2 specificity of second-wave clones peaking day 37 was unconfirmed.

The sequenced sample was PBMCs or a T cell subset sorted from them (not recorded which). The source of this sequence is a young man who had mild COVID-19 (a few samples of this study predate the infection). Cell type and time point are not known.

The CDR3 sequence is CASSVDGNQETQYF. For the CDR3, the DNA is TGTGCCAGCAGCGTAGATGGGAACCAAGAGACCCAGTACTTC. V usage is TRBV9 and J usage is TRBJ2-5; D not resolved. The CDR3 runs to 14 residues. Per germline, CDR1 SGDLS and CDR2 YYNGEE. V was trimmed by 0 bases and J by 0 bases, leaving 6 bases between them.